This T cell receptor (beta chain) was sequenced for a study of T cell responses to AZD1222 COVID-19 vaccine. General study findings and limits: Sampling that yielded the repertoires occurred only after the peak T cell response.

Profiled with immunoSEQ multiplex PCR; TCRdb holds only in-frame clones, not every one. This table holds about 81,000 clones, just over 85% found once. Germline CDR1 and CDR2: LNHDA and SQIVND (reference sequence). The junction had 8 bases not matched to a gene; V was cut back by 5 bases and J by 5 bases. There are 16 residues in the CDR3. Worth noting for this clone: As yet, its antigen is unknown.

The receptor was derived from an adult who received the AZD1222 COVID-19 vaccine. The V and J genes are TRBV19 and TRBJ2-1; 11 nucleotides align to TRBD2. Source: peripheral blood, taken 28 days after the second AZD1222 dose. CDR3 DNA: TGTGCCAGTAGTGCCCACCGACTAGCGGGGCACAATGAGCAGTTCTTC. This gives the protein CASSAHRLAGHNEQFF.